The next 4 T cell receptor beta chains were all read from a single sample in a study of T cell responses to AZD1222 COVID-19 vaccine. Sequencing used immunoSEQ multiplex PCR; TCRdb keeps in-frame clones, though not all of them. Of around 110,000 clones in the sample, roughly nine tenths were seen once. The sample in question was peripheral blood, obtained on day 0 of AZD1222 vaccination. The receptor source for this set is an adult in good health.

This chain joins TRBV5-6 and TRBJ1-1; the D gene is possibly TRBD1 (5 bases). The germline CDR1 and CDR2 sequences are SGHDT and YYEEEE. The CDR3 has 14 amino acids. Trimming pared 2 bases from V and 1 base from J, leaving 9 bases between. CDR3: CASSFRGTNTEAFF. CDR3 bases: TGTGCCAGCAGCTTTAGAGGGACGAACACTGAAGCTTTCTTT.

This clone occurred once. This rearrangement joins TRBV4-1 to TRBJ1-3; D is undetermined. The CDR3 loop spans 17 amino acids. CDR1 is MGHRA and CDR2 is YSYEKL in the germline V gene. The V and J ends lost 0 bases and 0 bases respectively, with 12 bases between them. The CDR3 DNA reads TGCGCCAGCAGCCAAGATCTGTCTGGCTACTCTGGAAACACCATATATTTT. Its translation is CASSQDLSGYSGNTIYF.

The V and J genes are TRBV10-3 and TRBJ2-1, with 7 nucleotides matching TRBD2. The CDR3 has 16 residues. Germline assignment: CDR1 ENHRY and CDR2 SYGVKD. After removal of 4 bases from V and 3 bases from J, the junction contained 9 bases not matched to a gene. CDR3 in DNA: TGTGCCATCAGTGTTGATCGGGGGGACCTCTACAATGAGCAGTTCTTC. This gives the protein CAISVDRGDLYNEQFF.

The genes are TRBV30 and TRBJ2-1; TRBD1 matches 7 bases. This CDR3 is built from 15 residues. The V segment lost 2 bases and the J segment 5 bases; nucleotides outside the gene matches: 9. Germline CDR1 reads GTSNPN; CDR2 reads SVGIG (reference sequence). CDR3 sequence reads: CAWSQGQVTHNEQFF. CDR3 sequence (DNA): TGTGCCTGGAGTCAAGGACAGGTGACCCACAATGAGCAGTTCTTC.